A selection of T cell receptor beta chains follows, all from one sample in a study of blood T cell repertoires in COVID-19. The protocol was immunoSEQ multiplex PCR, while the TCRdb copy is restricted to in-frame clones and leaves out a portion. The profile shows 170,000 or so clones, 87% of them singletons. The sample was peripheral blood. Every receptor here comes from a woman aged 18-29 years who had recovered from COVID-19. Each CDR3 is given with its conserved first and last residue. The order of the fields is J gene, clone size, V gene, D gene, CDR3 length, CDR3 DNA, CDR3 protein. The D gene is left open where the match is weak. Clone size is given for some rows only: seen once, a few or many times, or a class if the clone is expanded.

j_gene: TRBJ2-1
abundance: .
v_gene: TRBV18
d_gene: .
len: 15
CDR3nt: TGTGCCAGCTCACCTAATCAGCAGGGGCCCTCTGAGCAGTTCTTC
CDR3aa: CASSPNQQGPSEQFF

j_gene: TRBJ1-2
abundance: .
v_gene: TRBV7-2
d_gene: TRBD1
len: 14
CDR3nt: TGTGCCAGCAGCTTCGACAGGGCTGCATGGGGCTACACCTTC
CDR3aa: CASSFDRAAWGYTF

j_gene: TRBJ1-2
abundance: .
v_gene: TRBV29-1
d_gene: .
len: 10
CDR3nt: TGCAGCGTTCCAGGGTACGGCTACACCTTC
CDR3aa: CSVPGYGYTF

j_gene: TRBJ2-3
abundance: .
v_gene: TRBV7-6
d_gene: .
len: 18
CDR3nt: TGTGCCAGCAGCGACGACCTCACAGGGATCGTTAGCACAGATACGCAGTATTTT
CDR3aa: CASSDDLTGIVSTDTQYF

j_gene: TRBJ2-3
abundance: .
v_gene: TRBV29-1
d_gene: TRBD2
len: 13
CDR3nt: TGCAGCGTTGCTAGCGGTAACACAGATACGCAGTATTTT
CDR3aa: CSVASGNTDTQYF

j_gene: TRBJ2-3
abundance: .
v_gene: TRBV4-1
d_gene: .
len: 15
CDR3nt: TGCGCCAGCAGCCGCCAAAGCGGAGGCACAGATACGCAGTATTTT
CDR3aa: CASSRQSGGTDTQYF

j_gene: TRBJ2-7
abundance: few
v_gene: TRBV12-1
d_gene: .
len: 13
CDR3nt: TGTGCCAGCAGCTCGGGACAGGGTGGCGAGCAGTACTTC
CDR3aa: CASSSGQGGEQYF

j_gene: TRBJ1-3
abundance: .
v_gene: TRBV18
d_gene: .
len: 16
CDR3nt: TGTGCCAGCTCACCATTCATCGACAGCTCTGGAAACACCATATATTTT
CDR3aa: CASSPFIDSSGNTIYF

j_gene: TRBJ1-1
abundance: .
v_gene: TRBV5-4
d_gene: .
len: 16
CDR3nt: TGTGCCAGCAGCTTGGGTCAGGGTTACATGAACACTGAAGCTTTCTTT
CDR3aa: CASSLGQGYMNTEAFF

j_gene: TRBJ2-4
abundance: .
v_gene: TRBV7-3
d_gene: .
len: 14
CDR3nt: TGTGCCAGCAGCTTAATGGAGGCTAAAAACATTCAGTACTTC
CDR3aa: CASSLMEAKNIQYF

j_gene: TRBJ2-2
abundance: .
v_gene: TRBV12-3/TRBV12-4
d_gene: .
len: 13
CDR3nt: TGTGCCAGCAGTCCCCAGGGGACCGGGGAGCTGTTTTTT
CDR3aa: CASSPQGTGELFF

j_gene: TRBJ2-1
abundance: .
v_gene: TRBV9
d_gene: TRBD2
len: 15
CDR3nt: TGTGCCAGCAGCGAGACTAGCGGGAGGGCCCGTGAGCAGTTCTTC
CDR3aa: CASSETSGRAREQFF

j_gene: TRBJ2-1
abundance: .
v_gene: TRBV27
d_gene: .
len: 19
CDR3nt: TGTGCCAGCAGTGTCCGGGCCGCGACCCCCTCAGATCGAGGGAATGAGCAGTTCTTC
CDR3aa: CASSVRAATPSDRGNEQFF

j_gene: TRBJ2-5
abundance: .
v_gene: TRBV2
d_gene: TRBD1
len: 14
CDR3nt: TGTGCCAGCAGTCTCGACAGGGCCCAAGAGACCCAGTACTTC
CDR3aa: CASSLDRAQETQYF

j_gene: TRBJ1-1
abundance: .
v_gene: TRBV24-1
d_gene: .
len: 13
CDR3nt: TGTGCCACCAGTGATAACAGGGTGACTGAAGCTTTCTTT
CDR3aa: CATSDNRVTEAFF

j_gene: TRBJ1-1
abundance: .
v_gene: TRBV30
d_gene: TRBD1
len: 12
CDR3nt: TGTGCCTGGTCAGACAGGGTCGCTGAAGCTTTCTTT
CDR3aa: CAWSDRVAEAFF

j_gene: TRBJ1-3
abundance: .
v_gene: TRBV28
d_gene: .
len: 17
CDR3nt: TGTGCCAGCAGTTTAAGTCGGCGGGGGTCCTCTGGAAACACCATATATTTT
CDR3aa: CASSLSRRGSSGNTIYF

j_gene: TRBJ2-2
abundance: .
v_gene: TRBV11-2
d_gene: .
len: 14
CDR3nt: TGTGCCAGCAGCTCAACAGGGTCCACCGGGGAGCTGTTTTTT
CDR3aa: CASSSTGSTGELFF

j_gene: TRBJ2-1
abundance: .
v_gene: TRBV9
d_gene: TRBD2
len: 15
CDR3nt: TGTGCCAGCAGCTCCGGACTAGCGGATAACAATGAGCAGTTCTTC
CDR3aa: CASSSGLADNNEQFF

j_gene: TRBJ1-1
abundance: .
v_gene: TRBV7-9
d_gene: .
len: 17
CDR3nt: TGTGCCAGCAGCTTATATCCGTCTCGGGGTGGGGAAACTGAAGCTTTCTTT
CDR3aa: CASSLYPSRGGETEAFF

j_gene: TRBJ1-3
abundance: few
v_gene: TRBV6-1
d_gene: .
len: 17
CDR3nt: TGTGCCAGCAGTGAAGCGAGTCCCCCCCGCTCTGGAAACACCATATATTTT
CDR3aa: CASSEASPPRSGNTIYF

j_gene: TRBJ2-1
abundance: .
v_gene: TRBV5-4
d_gene: .
len: 14
CDR3nt: TGTGCCAGCAGCCCCCAACTAGCATTCGATGAGCAGTTCTTC
CDR3aa: CASSPQLAFDEQFF

j_gene: TRBJ2-1
abundance: .
v_gene: TRBV27
d_gene: TRBD2
len: 16
CDR3nt: TGTGCCAGCAGTGCGGGACTAGCGGGAAGGTACAATGAGCAGTTCTTC
CDR3aa: CASSAGLAGRYNEQFF

j_gene: TRBJ1-5
abundance: .
v_gene: TRBV7-2
d_gene: TRBD1
len: 14
CDR3nt: TGTGCCAGCAGTTCCCGACAGGGAGGTCAGCCCCAGCATTTT
CDR3aa: CASSSRQGGQPQHF

j_gene: TRBJ2-3
abundance: .
v_gene: TRBV24-1
d_gene: .
len: 14
CDR3nt: TGTGCCACCAGTGATTTCCAGGGGTCAGATACGCAGTATTTT
CDR3aa: CATSDFQGSDTQYF

j_gene: TRBJ2-5
abundance: .
v_gene: TRBV9
d_gene: TRBD1
len: 13
CDR3nt: TGTGCCAGCAGCACGGGACAGAAAGAGACCCAGTACTTC
CDR3aa: CASSTGQKETQYF

j_gene: TRBJ1-2
abundance: .
v_gene: TRBV12-3/TRBV12-4
d_gene: .
len: 13
CDR3nt: TGTGCCAGCACCCCGAGGGCTAACTATGGCTACACCTTC
CDR3aa: CASTPRANYGYTF

j_gene: TRBJ1-2
abundance: .
v_gene: TRBV5-1
d_gene: TRBD1
len: 13
CDR3nt: TGCGCCAGCAGCTTGGGCGGGACAGGCCAAAAGCGCTTC
CDR3aa: CASSLGGTGQKRF

j_gene: TRBJ1-4
abundance: .
v_gene: TRBV7-8
d_gene: .
len: 11
CDR3nt: TGTGCCAGCAGCCGCGTAGAAAAACTGTTTTTT
CDR3aa: CASSRVEKLFF

j_gene: TRBJ1-1
abundance: few
v_gene: TRBV9
d_gene: .
len: 14
CDR3nt: TGTGCCAGCAGTAAAGGGCAGGGGAACACTGAAGCTTTCTTT
CDR3aa: CASSKGQGNTEAFF

j_gene: TRBJ1-3
abundance: .
v_gene: TRBV6-5
d_gene: .
len: 14
CDR3nt: TGTGCCAGCAGACGACTTGACGGCGGAAACACCATATATTTT
CDR3aa: CASRRLDGGNTIYF

j_gene: TRBJ1-2
abundance: .
v_gene: TRBV10-3
d_gene: .
len: 13
CDR3nt: TGTGCCATCGGAAGACAGGATCCCTATGGCTACACCTTC
CDR3aa: CAIGRQDPYGYTF

j_gene: TRBJ2-3
abundance: .
v_gene: TRBV29-1
d_gene: .
len: 16
CDR3nt: TGCAGCGTTGAAGGAAGCAACAGGGAAGTCGCAGATACGCAGTATTTT
CDR3aa: CSVEGSNREVADTQYF

j_gene: TRBJ1-4
abundance: once
v_gene: TRBV5-5
d_gene: TRBD1
len: 17
CDR3nt: TGTGCCAGCAGCTTTCAGCCGCCGGGACAGGTTAATGAAAAACTGTTTTTT
CDR3aa: CASSFQPPGQVNEKLFF

j_gene: TRBJ1-1
abundance: few
v_gene: TRBV2
d_gene: TRBD1
len: 15
CDR3nt: TGTGCCAGCAGTAGACAGGGTCCCATGAACACTGAAGCTTTCTTT
CDR3aa: CASSRQGPMNTEAFF

j_gene: TRBJ2-7
abundance: .
v_gene: TRBV28
d_gene: TRBD1
len: 14
CDR3nt: TGTGCCAGCAGTTTAGGACAGGGGGCCTACGAGCAGTACTTC
CDR3aa: CASSLGQGAYEQYF

j_gene: TRBJ2-7
abundance: .
v_gene: TRBV4-3
d_gene: TRBD2
len: 16
CDR3nt: TGCGCCAGCAGCCAGGAACCTAGCGGGGGCTCTCACGAGCAGTACTTC
CDR3aa: CASSQEPSGGSHEQYF

j_gene: TRBJ2-3
abundance: .
v_gene: TRBV4-3
d_gene: TRBD2
len: 15
CDR3nt: TGCGCCAGCAGCCAAGCCGCGGGGGTCGGGGATACGCAGTATTTT
CDR3aa: CASSQAAGVGDTQYF

j_gene: TRBJ1-5
abundance: few
v_gene: TRBV21-1
d_gene: .
len: 15
CDR3nt: TGTGCCAGCAGCAAAGAGGGGGGGTACTATCAGCCCCAGCATTTT
CDR3aa: CASSKEGGYYQPQHF

j_gene: TRBJ2-6
abundance: .
v_gene: TRBV10-3
d_gene: .
len: 17
CDR3nt: TGTGCCATCAGTGACCCGACAGAAAACTCTGGGGCCAACGTCCTGACTTTC
CDR3aa: CAISDPTENSGANVLTF

j_gene: TRBJ1-1
abundance: .
v_gene: TRBV24-1
d_gene: TRBD1
len: 15
CDR3nt: TGTGCCACCAGTGAGTCCGGGACAGGGACAACTGAAGCTTTCTTT
CDR3aa: CATSESGTGTTEAFF

j_gene: TRBJ2-5
abundance: .
v_gene: TRBV2
d_gene: .
len: 13
CDR3nt: TGTGCCAGTGGGCTGGGGGGACGGGAGACCCAGTACTTC
CDR3aa: CASGLGGRETQYF

j_gene: TRBJ1-1
abundance: .
v_gene: TRBV27
d_gene: TRBD1
len: 15
CDR3nt: TGTGCCAGCAGTCCGGGACAGGGAGATAACACTGAAGCTTTCTTT
CDR3aa: CASSPGQGDNTEAFF

j_gene: TRBJ1-2
abundance: .
v_gene: TRBV13
d_gene: .
len: 15
CDR3nt: TGTGCCAGCAGCTTAGGGGGCGAGGGATACTATGGCTACACCTTC
CDR3aa: CASSLGGEGYYGYTF

j_gene: TRBJ1-5
abundance: .
v_gene: TRBV19
d_gene: .
len: 15
CDR3nt: TGTGCCAGTAGTATAATGGCAGGCTTCAATCAGCCCCAGCATTTT
CDR3aa: CASSIMAGFNQPQHF

j_gene: TRBJ1-1
abundance: .
v_gene: TRBV19
d_gene: TRBD1
len: 15
CDR3nt: TGTGCCAGTAGCTCTGGGGACAGGATGAACACTGAAGCTTTCTTT
CDR3aa: CASSSGDRMNTEAFF

j_gene: TRBJ1-1
abundance: once
v_gene: TRBV3-1/TRBV3-2
d_gene: TRBD1
len: 16
CDR3nt: TGTGCCAGCAGCCAATCCCAGGGGGTTATGAACACTGAAGCTTTCTTT
CDR3aa: CASSQSQGVMNTEAFF

j_gene: TRBJ2-7
abundance: .
v_gene: TRBV18
d_gene: TRBD2
len: 15
CDR3nt: TGTGCCAGCTCACCACCTCGCGGGGGGCCATACGAGCAGTACTTC
CDR3aa: CASSPPRGGPYEQYF

j_gene: TRBJ1-5
abundance: .
v_gene: TRBV5-5
d_gene: TRBD1
len: 15
CDR3nt: TGTGCCAGCAGCTCTAAGGGGGCAAGCAATCAGCCCCAGCATTTT
CDR3aa: CASSSKGASNQPQHF

j_gene: TRBJ2-1
abundance: .
v_gene: TRBV15
d_gene: TRBD2
len: 19
CDR3nt: TGTGCCACCAGCAGAGAACCCCGCCGGGCTAGCGGGAGGGCCGTGGAGCAGTTCTTC
CDR3aa: CATSREPRRASGRAVEQFF

j_gene: TRBJ1-1
abundance: .
v_gene: TRBV28
d_gene: TRBD1
len: 14
CDR3nt: TGTGCCAGCAGTTTACCAGGGGGAGTCACTGAAGCTTTCTTT
CDR3aa: CASSLPGGVTEAFF

j_gene: TRBJ2-7
abundance: .
v_gene: TRBV5-6
d_gene: .
len: 13
CDR3nt: TGTGCCAGCAGCCGGGACTTCTCCTACGAGCAGTACTTC
CDR3aa: CASSRDFSYEQYF

j_gene: TRBJ1-5
abundance: .
v_gene: TRBV27
d_gene: TRBD1
len: 15
CDR3nt: TGTGCCAGCAGTGTCGGGACAGGGGGCAATCAGCCCCAGCATTTT
CDR3aa: CASSVGTGGNQPQHF

j_gene: TRBJ2-3
abundance: .
v_gene: TRBV7-2
d_gene: .
len: 14
CDR3nt: TGTGCCAGCAGCTTAGGGAGACCCCCAGATACGCAGTATTTT
CDR3aa: CASSLGRPPDTQYF

j_gene: TRBJ2-1
abundance: .
v_gene: TRBV4-3
d_gene: .
len: 15
CDR3nt: TGCGCCAGCAGCCAAGGGCTAGCGACTTACAATGAGCAGTTCTTC
CDR3aa: CASSQGLATYNEQFF